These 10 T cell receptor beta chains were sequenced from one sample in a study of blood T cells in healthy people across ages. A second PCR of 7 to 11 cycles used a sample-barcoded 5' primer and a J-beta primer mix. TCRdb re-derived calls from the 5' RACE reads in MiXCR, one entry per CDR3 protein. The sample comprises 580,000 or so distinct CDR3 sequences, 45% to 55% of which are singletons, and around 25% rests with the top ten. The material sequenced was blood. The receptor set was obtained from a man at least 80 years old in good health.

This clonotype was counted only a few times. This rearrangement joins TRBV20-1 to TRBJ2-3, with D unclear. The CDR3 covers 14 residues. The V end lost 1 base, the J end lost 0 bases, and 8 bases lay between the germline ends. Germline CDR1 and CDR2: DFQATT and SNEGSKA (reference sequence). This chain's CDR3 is CSARGGFSTDTQYF. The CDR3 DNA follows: TGCAGTGCTAGAGGAGGATTTAGCACAGATACGCAGTATTTT.

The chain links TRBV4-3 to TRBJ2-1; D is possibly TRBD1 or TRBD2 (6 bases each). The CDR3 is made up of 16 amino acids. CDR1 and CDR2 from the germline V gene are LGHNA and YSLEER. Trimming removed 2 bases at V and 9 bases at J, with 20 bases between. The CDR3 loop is CASSQIPNRRGGEQFF. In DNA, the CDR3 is TGCGCCAGCAGCCAAATCCCCAACCGCAGGGGAGGTGAGCAGTTCTTC.

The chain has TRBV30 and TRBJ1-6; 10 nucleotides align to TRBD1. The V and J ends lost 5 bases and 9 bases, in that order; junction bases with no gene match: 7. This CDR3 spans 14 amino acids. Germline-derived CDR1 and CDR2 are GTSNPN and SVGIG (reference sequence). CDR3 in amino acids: CAWSPGQGPSPLHF. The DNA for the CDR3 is TGTGCCTGGTCCCCGGGACAGGGGCCTTCACCCCTCCACTTT. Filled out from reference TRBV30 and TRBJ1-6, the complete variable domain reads SQTIHQWPATLVQPVGSPLSLECTVEGTSNPNLYWYRQAAGRGLQLLFYSVGIGQISSEVPQNLSASRPQDRQFILSSKKLLLSDSGFYLCAWSPGQGPSPLHFGNGTRLTVT.

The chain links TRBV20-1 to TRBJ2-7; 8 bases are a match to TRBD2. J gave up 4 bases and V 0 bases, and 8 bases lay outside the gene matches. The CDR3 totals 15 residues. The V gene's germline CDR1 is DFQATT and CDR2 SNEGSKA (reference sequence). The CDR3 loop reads CSARDAGGGGYEQYF. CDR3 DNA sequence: TGCAGTGCTAGAGATGCTGGGGGCGGGGGGTACGAGCAGTACTTC.

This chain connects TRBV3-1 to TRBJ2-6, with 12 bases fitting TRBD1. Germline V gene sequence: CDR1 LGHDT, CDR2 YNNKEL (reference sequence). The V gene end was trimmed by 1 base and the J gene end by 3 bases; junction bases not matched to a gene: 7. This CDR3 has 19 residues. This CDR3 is CASSQVLGQGAGGANVLTF. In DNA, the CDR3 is TGTGCCAGCAGCCAAGTCTTGGGACAGGGGGCAGGTGGGGCCAACGTCCTGACTTTC.

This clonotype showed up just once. This CDR3 reads CASSLGPRAFF. CDR3 coding DNA: TGTGCCAGCAGTTTAGGACCAAGAGCTTTCTTT. V is TRBV12-3 or TRBV12-4 and J is TRBJ1-1; no reliable D call. Trimming left V 1 base short and J 10 bases short, with 7 bases between. The length of the CDR3 is 11 residues.

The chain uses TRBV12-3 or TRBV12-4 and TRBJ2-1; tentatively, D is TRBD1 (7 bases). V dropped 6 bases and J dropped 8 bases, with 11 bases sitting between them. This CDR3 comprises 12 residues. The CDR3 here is CASSPRGDEQFF. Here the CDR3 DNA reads TGTGCCAGCAGCCCCAGGGGGGATGAGCAGTTCTTC.

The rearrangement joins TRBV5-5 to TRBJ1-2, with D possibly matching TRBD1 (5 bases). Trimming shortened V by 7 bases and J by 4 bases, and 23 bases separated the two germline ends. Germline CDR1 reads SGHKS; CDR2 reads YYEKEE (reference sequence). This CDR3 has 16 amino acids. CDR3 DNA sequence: TGTGCCAGCGCCACCGCCCCGGAGGGGTTGGGCTATGGCTACACCTTC. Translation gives CASATAPEGLGYGYTF.

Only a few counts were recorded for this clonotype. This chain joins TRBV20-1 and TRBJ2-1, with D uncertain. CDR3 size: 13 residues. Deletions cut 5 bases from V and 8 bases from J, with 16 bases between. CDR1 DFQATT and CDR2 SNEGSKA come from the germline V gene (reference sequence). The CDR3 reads CSAGGGVLHEQFF. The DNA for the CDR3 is TGCAGTGCTGGTGGTGGGGTTCTCCATGAGCAGTTCTTC.

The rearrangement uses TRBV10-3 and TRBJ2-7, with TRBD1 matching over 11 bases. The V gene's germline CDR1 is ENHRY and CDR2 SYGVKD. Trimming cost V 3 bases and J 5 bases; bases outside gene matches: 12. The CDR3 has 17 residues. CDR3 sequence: CAISDPGRGQGVDEQYF. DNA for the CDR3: TGTGCCATCAGTGACCCAGGCCGGGGACAGGGGGTAGACGAGCAGTACTTC.